This T cell receptor beta chain was observed in a study of blood T cell repertoires in COVID-19. Overall study: Samples representing acute and convalescent COVID-19 were sourced from the United States, Italy and Spain.

This clone appeared a single time. The CDR3 sequence is 14 residues long. Trimming removed 5 bases at V and 0 bases at J, with 10 bases between. Germline V CDR1 and CDR2: SGHNT, YENEEA. Methods used by the authors: Amplification of reference gene primers was used by the study to estimate nucleated cell counts. Generated by immunoSEQ multiplex PCR, the TCRdb table keeps only in-frame clones and is missing some. The V and J calls and clone size come from that table; D and trimming were worked out from the DNA. The sample lists roughly 200,000 clones; 84% were seen once. The source material was PBMCs or T cells enriched from blood (not recorded which). This receptor was obtained from a woman in her thirties who had been exposed to COVID-19. This sequence joins TRBV11-3 and TRBJ2-5, with D possibly being TRBD2 (5 bases). The CDR3 DNA follows: TGTGCCAGCAGCCTAAGCGGCTACCAAGAGACCCAGTACTTC. This gives the protein CASSLSGYQETQYF.